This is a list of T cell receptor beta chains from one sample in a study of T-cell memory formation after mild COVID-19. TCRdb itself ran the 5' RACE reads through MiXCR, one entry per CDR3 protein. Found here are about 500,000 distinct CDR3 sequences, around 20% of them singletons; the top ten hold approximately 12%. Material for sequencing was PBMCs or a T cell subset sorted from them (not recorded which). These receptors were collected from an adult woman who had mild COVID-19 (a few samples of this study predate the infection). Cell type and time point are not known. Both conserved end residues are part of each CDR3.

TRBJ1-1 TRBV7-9 CASSSYSAEAFF
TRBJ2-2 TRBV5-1 CASSSRDSRNTGELFF
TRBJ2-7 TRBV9 CASSPTTGTATYEQYF
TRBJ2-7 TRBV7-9 CASSSLAGVHEQYF
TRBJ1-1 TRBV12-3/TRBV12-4 CASSGPGRKAFF
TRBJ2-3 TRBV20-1 CSAKLGGPSVVTQYF
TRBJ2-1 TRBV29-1 CSVEDVSNEQFF
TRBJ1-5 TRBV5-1 CASSRTGDQPQHF
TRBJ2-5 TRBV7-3 CASSLPGQIETQYF
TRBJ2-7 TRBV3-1 CASTQTGRSSYEQYF
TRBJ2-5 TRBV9 CASSVPRAGGQETQYF
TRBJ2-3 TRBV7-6 CASSLAFSGGTDTQYF
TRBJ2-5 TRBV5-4 CASNSQGYQETQYF
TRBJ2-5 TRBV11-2 CASSLGQGLAGETQYF
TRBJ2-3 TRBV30 CACDILGTDTQYF
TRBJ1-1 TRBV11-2 CASSLLMTRRRNTEAFF
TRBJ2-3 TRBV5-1 CASNPRGGGGTDTQYF
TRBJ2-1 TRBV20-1 CSADSTGTGLNEQFF
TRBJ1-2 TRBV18 CASSLGQETYGYTF
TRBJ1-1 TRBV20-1 CSARKRQNTEAFF
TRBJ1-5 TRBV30 CAWSTPRTGSHQPQHF
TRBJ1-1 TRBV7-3 CASSLHSLNTEAFF
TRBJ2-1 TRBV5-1 CASSFGGSYNEQFF
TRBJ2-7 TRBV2 CASSAYRDYEQYF
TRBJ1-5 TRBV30 CAWSVLPGARHF
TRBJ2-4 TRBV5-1 CASSVAGGGKNIQYF
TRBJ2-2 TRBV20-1 CSAKSDRNTGELFF
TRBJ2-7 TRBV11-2 CASRGGVSTYEQYF
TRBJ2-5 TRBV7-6 CASRKTGGEQKTQYF
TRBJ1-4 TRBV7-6 CASSPTGADNEKLFF